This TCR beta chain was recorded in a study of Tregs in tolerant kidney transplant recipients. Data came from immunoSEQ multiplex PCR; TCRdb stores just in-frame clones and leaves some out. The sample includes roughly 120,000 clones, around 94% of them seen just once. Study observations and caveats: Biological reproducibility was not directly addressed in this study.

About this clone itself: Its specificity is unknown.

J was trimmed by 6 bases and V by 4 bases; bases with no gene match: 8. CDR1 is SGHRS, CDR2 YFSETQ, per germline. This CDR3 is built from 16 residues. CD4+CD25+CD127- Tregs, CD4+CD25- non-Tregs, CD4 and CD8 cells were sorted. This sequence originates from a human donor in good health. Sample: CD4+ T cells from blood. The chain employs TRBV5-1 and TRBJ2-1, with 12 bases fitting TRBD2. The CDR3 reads CASSIQTSGGLNEQFF. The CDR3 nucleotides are TGCGCCAGCAGCATCCAGACTAGCGGGGGCCTCAATGAGCAGTTCTTC.